The rows below give T cell receptor beta chains drawn from one sample of a study of shared clonotypes between healthy human individuals. Sequenced by immunoSEQ multiplex PCR; TCRdb stores in-frame clones only, minus some. Among a few million clones listed, 93% were seen once. The material sequenced was naive CD4+ T cells from PBMCs. The receptors shown here come from a man between 18 and 29 years old in good health. Some clones in this sample may be carry-over from other donors' samples. Both conserved end residues are part of each CDR3. D genes are given only for firm matches. Only part of the rows carry a size: once, few, many, or a class if the clone is expanded.

DNA: TGTGCCAGCAGCTTTCGGGGGACAGCCTATGGCTACACCTTC
CDR3: CASSFRGTAYGYTF
D: TRBD1
J: TRBJ1-2
V: TRBV7-8
size: -

DNA: TGTGCCAGCTCACCCCGGGCCATAATAGGGGAGACCCAGTACTTC
CDR3: CASSPRAIIGETQYF
D: -
J: TRBJ2-5
V: TRBV18
size: once

DNA: TGTGCCAGCAGTAGGTGGTACCAAGAGACCCAGTACTTC
CDR3: CASSRWYQETQYF
D: -
J: TRBJ2-5
V: TRBV11-3
size: -

DNA: TGTGCCAGCAGTGTAGACAGGGACGGAGAGACCCAGTACTTC
CDR3: CASSVDRDGETQYF
D: TRBD1
J: TRBJ2-5
V: TRBV28
size: -

DNA: TGTGCCAGCAGCTTACAAAGGGCGGGAATCGGGACCGGGGAGCTGTTTTTT
CDR3: CASSLQRAGIGTGELFF
D: -
J: TRBJ2-2
V: TRBV7-2
size: -

DNA: TGTGCCAGCAGCCCCCGGGGCAGACTAGCGGGAGGATCCTACGAGCAGTACTTC
CDR3: CASSPRGRLAGGSYEQYF
D: TRBD2
J: TRBJ2-7
V: TRBV7-2
size: -

DNA: TGTGCCAGCAGTGGTAGCCTGACCTACGAGCAGTACTTC
CDR3: CASSGSLTYEQYF
D: -
J: TRBJ2-7
V: TRBV2
size: -

DNA: TGTGCCAGCAGTTTGAAACCATATAGCAATCAGCCCCAGCATTTT
CDR3: CASSLKPYSNQPQHF
D: -
J: TRBJ1-5
V: TRBV27
size: -

DNA: TGTGCCATCAGTGAGTCTGGGCTGGACGGGTCTAACTATGGCTACACCTTC
CDR3: CAISESGLDGSNYGYTF
D: -
J: TRBJ1-2
V: TRBV10-3
size: -

DNA: TGTGCCAGCAGTTTCCTTGAGCTAGCGGGAGTTGGGAATGAGCAGTTCTTC
CDR3: CASSFLELAGVGNEQFF
D: TRBD2
J: TRBJ2-1
V: TRBV28
size: -

DNA: TGTGCCAGCAGCCCCGGGACAGGTTCCTACGAGCAGTACTTC
CDR3: CASSPGTGSYEQYF
D: TRBD1
J: TRBJ2-7
V: TRBV9
size: -

DNA: TGTGCCAGCAGTTTCCGGGACGGAGCCTACGAGCAGTACTTC
CDR3: CASSFRDGAYEQYF
D: -
J: TRBJ2-7
V: TRBV6-5
size: -

DNA: TGCGCCAGCAGCTCCCCGGGCGACACTGAAGCTTTCTTT
CDR3: CASSSPGDTEAFF
D: -
J: TRBJ1-1
V: TRBV5-1
size: once

DNA: TGTGCCAGCAGTTTGGGTGGGGGGGACATTCAGTACTTC
CDR3: CASSLGGGDIQYF
D: TRBD2
J: TRBJ2-4
V: TRBV28
size: -

DNA: TGTGCCAGCAGCGGGACTAAGGGTGGGAGCACAGATACGCAGTATTTT
CDR3: CASSGTKGGSTDTQYF
D: TRBD2
J: TRBJ2-3
V: TRBV7-2
size: -

DNA: TGTGCCAGCAGCCTACAGGGTCCCACTGAAGCTTTCTTT
CDR3: CASSLQGPTEAFF
D: -
J: TRBJ1-1
V: TRBV28
size: -

DNA: TGTGCCAGCAGTGCCGGAGGGGTTCTTCGAGGTCCTGGAGCGCAGTATTTT
CDR3: CASSAGGVLRGPGAQYF
D: -
J: TRBJ2-3
V: TRBV25-1
size: -

DNA: TGTGCCAGCAGCTCACCCGGCGCTAGCGGGAGGGCCTACGAGCAGTACTTC
CDR3: CASSSPGASGRAYEQYF
D: TRBD2
J: TRBJ2-7
V: TRBV11-1
size: -